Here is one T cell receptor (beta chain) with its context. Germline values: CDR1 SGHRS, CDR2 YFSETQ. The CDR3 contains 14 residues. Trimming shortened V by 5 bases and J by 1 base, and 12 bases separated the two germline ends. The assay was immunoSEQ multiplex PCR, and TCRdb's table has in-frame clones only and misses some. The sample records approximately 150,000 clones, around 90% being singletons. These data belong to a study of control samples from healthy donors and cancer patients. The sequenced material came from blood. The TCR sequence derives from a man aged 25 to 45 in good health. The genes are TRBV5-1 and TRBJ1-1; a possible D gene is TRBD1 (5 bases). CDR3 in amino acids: CASSPGPRNTEAFF. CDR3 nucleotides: TGCGCCAGCAGTCCGGGACCCAGGAACACTGAAGCTTTCTTT.